These 15 T cell receptor beta chains were all obtained from the same sample, sequenced in a study of human T cells and chemical hapten exposure. Time point indicated: pre-sensitization, week 0. Documented treatment: therapeutic diphenylcyclopropenone sensitization with weekly scalp DPC. In TCRdb, the RACE reads were re-called with MiXCR into one record per CDR3 protein. The sample includes some 360,000 distinct CDR3 sequences, around 5.5% seen only once; the top ten take approximately 2.4%. The material was whole blood, obtained in connection with sensitization to the hapten diphenylcyclopropenone (DPC). The receptors were gathered from a woman between 45 and 65 years old with alopecia areata. Some clones in this sample may be carry-over from other donors' samples.

This clonotype was counted at least ten times. This chain joins TRBV6-6 and TRBJ2-5; D might be TRBD2 (5 bases). This CDR3 has 16 residues. Trimming stripped 5 bases from V and 2 bases from J, with 18 bases between. CDR1 MNHNY and CDR2 SVGAGI come from the germline V gene (reference sequence). In nucleotides, the CDR3 is TGTGCCAGCAGTGCCCCCAGAGCGGCTCAACAAGAGACCCAGTACTTC. This translates into CASSAPRAAQQETQYF.

In its sample, this clonotype was seen many times. The rearrangement links TRBV4-1 to TRBJ2-7, with TRBD1 matching over 9 bases. This CDR3 is built from 15 residues. V lost 5 bases to trimming and J lost 2 bases; unmatched junction nucleotides: 7. CDR1 is MGHRA, CDR2 YSYEKL, per germline. CDR3 residues: CASSLTGTGTYEQYF. The CDR3 region has the DNA TGCGCCAGCAGCTTGACCGGGACAGGGACCTACGAGCAGTACTTC.

The V gene is TRBV29-1, the J gene TRBJ1-1, with a possible D match to TRBD1 (5 bases). Germline loops: CDR1 SQVTM, CDR2 ANQGSEA. This CDR3 contains 11 residues. Here the CDR3 DNA reads TGCAGTGCGAAAGGGGACACTGAAGCTTTCTTT. Translating gives CSAKGDTEAFF.

This clonotype was detected many times. Sequence at one end of the junction differs from germline and may be a read error. The V call is TRBV10-3, the J call TRBJ2-1; 10 bases are a match to TRBD2. The CDR3 runs to 15 residues. CDR1 is ENHRY, CDR2 SYGVKD, per germline. The CDR3 DNA is TGTGCCATTAGTGAGCGGGAGGGCTCCTACAATGAGCAGTTCTTC. This gives the protein CAISEREGSYNEQFF.

The table lists this clonotype with a few counts. The V call is TRBV16, the J call TRBJ1-4, with D hard to call. This CDR3 region has 15 residues. V lost 3 bases and J lost 4, with 12 bases in between. Germline loops: CDR1 KGHSY, CDR2 FQNENV. CDR3 sequence: CASSQLDSSNEKLFF. As DNA, the CDR3 is TGTGCCAGCAGCCAGCTCGATTCCAGTAATGAAAAACTGTTTTTT.

This clonotype has a count of ten or more. J is TRBJ2-3 and V is TRBV6-1; 7 bases line up with TRBD1. J gave up 4 bases and V 4 bases, and 5 bases lay outside the gene matches. Germline V gene data show CDR1 as MNHNS and CDR2 as SASEGT. The CDR3 extends over 14 amino acids. CDR3 nucleotides: TGTGCCAGCAGTGGGACAGGAGGACCAGATACGCAGTATTTT. Translation: CASSGTGGPDTQYF.

This sequence joins TRBV3-1 and TRBJ2-1, with D hard to call. The germline V gene has CDR1 LGHDT and CDR2 YNNKEL (reference sequence). CDR3 length: 12 amino acids. Trimming cost V 1 base and J 7 bases, with 5 bases left between them. The CDR3 sequence: CASSQAVNEQFF. The CDR3 coding sequence is TGTGCCAGCAGCCAAGCAGTAAATGAGCAGTTCTTC.

In this sample, this clonotype turned up a few times. V is TRBV7-9 and J is TRBJ2-7; D unresolved. Trimming removed 3 bases at V and 5 bases at J, with 8 bases between. This CDR3 contains 12 residues. Germline V gene lookup returns CDR1 SEHNR and CDR2 FQNEAQ (reference sequence). The CDR3 loop is CASSFSTDEQYF. CDR3 bases: TGTGCCAGCAGCTTCTCGACCGACGAGCAGTACTTC.

The J gene is TRBJ2-2, the V gene TRBV29-1, with D perhaps matching TRBD2 (6 bases). Trimming took off 5 bases at V and 7 bases at J, with 11 bases between the two ends. The length of the CDR3 is 12 residues. Germline V gene sequence: CDR1 SQVTM, CDR2 ANQGSEA. The CDR3 sequence is CSVREGLGELFF. In nucleotides, the CDR3 is TGCAGCGTTCGCGAGGGACTCGGGGAGCTGTTTTTT.

This clonotype was seen repeatedly, ten times or more. This chain uses TRBV11-2 with TRBJ2-5; D not resolved. V gave up 6 bases and J gave up 5 bases, with 19 bases separating them. Germline-derived CDR1 and CDR2 are SGHAT and FQNNGV. This CDR3 has 15 amino acids. CDR3 residues: CASRPSGGVGETQYF. As DNA, the CDR3 is TGTGCCAGCAGACCATCTGGTGGGGTAGGGGAGACCCAGTACTTC.

In its sample, this clonotype was seen many times. J is TRBJ2-7 and V is TRBV27; possibly TRBD1 for D (5 bases). Germline CDR1 MNHEY, CDR2 SMNVEV (reference sequence). V lost 5 bases, J lost 5 bases, and 13 bases lay in between. There are 13 residues in the CDR3. CDR3 coding DNA: TGTGCCAGCAGTCCCTGGTCAGGGAACGAGCAGTACTTC. As protein: CASSPWSGNEQYF.

This clonotype showed up just a few times. The V and J genes are TRBV5-1 and TRBJ2-3, with a possible D match to TRBD1 (6 bases). Germline V gene sequence: CDR1 SGHRS, CDR2 YFSETQ. This CDR3 is 14 amino acids long. V lost 1 base to trimming and J lost 4 bases, with 10 bases between them. The CDR3 spells CASSLTGLADTQYF. CDR3 sequence (DNA): TGCGCCAGCAGCTTGACAGGGTTGGCAGATACGCAGTATTTT.

Concerning this clonotype: This CDR3 fails to terminate in the conserved phenylalanine or tryptophan, so it likely reflects a read error. This chain connects TRBV5-4 to TRBJ2-6; 11 nucleotides line up with TRBD1. CDR1 SGHNT and CDR2 YYREEE come from the germline V gene (reference sequence). The CDR3 consists of 17 residues. V was pared by 2 bases and J by 4 bases, with 5 bases of the junction left unmatched. The CDR3 loop is CASSLGQGANGANVLTL. CDR3 sequence (DNA): TGTGCCAGCAGCTTAGGACAGGGGGCGAACGGGGCCAACGTCCTGACTTTA.

This clonotype was counted at least ten times. This chain links TRBV5-6 with TRBJ2-6; 8 nucleotides align to TRBD1. The germline V gene encodes CDR1 SGHDT and CDR2 YYEEEE. The CDR3 contains 19 residues. Losses at the gene ends were 1 base for V and 0 bases for J; bases not matched to a gene: 9. The CDR3 sequence is CASSLLLDRASSGANVLTF. CDR3 coding DNA: TGTGCCAGCAGCTTGTTATTGGACAGGGCCTCCTCTGGGGCCAACGTCCTGACTTTC.

This clonotype was counted at least ten times. The chain joins TRBV20-1 to TRBJ2-1; TRBD2 agrees at 10 bases. Germline V gene data show CDR1 as DFQATT and CDR2 as SNEGSKA (reference sequence). The CDR3 length is 17 residues. V shed 0 bases and J 8 bases; nucleotides not matched to a gene: 13. In nucleotides, the CDR3 is TGCAGTGCTAGAGATCCCCCTACTAGCGGGAAGGTCCATGAGCAGTTCTTC. Translated: CSARDPPTSGKVHEQFF.